This is a list of T cell receptor beta chains from one sample in a study of control samples from healthy donors and cancer patients. Assay: immunoSEQ multiplex PCR; the TCRdb copy retains only in-frame clones and omits some. The table includes tens of thousands of clones, around 94% detected once. Material for sequencing was blood. Receptors were obtained from a man aged 30 to 39 in good health. Both conserved end residues are part of each CDR3. The D gene is left open where the match is weak. Size is stated for part of the rows, as once, few or many counts, or as a class when the clone is expanded.

TRBJ2-1	TRBD1	TRBV5-1	14	-	CASSPGQNYNEQFF	TGCGCCAGCAGCCCGGGACAGAACTACAATGAGCAGTTCTTC
TRBJ1-3	TRBD1	TRBV18	17	-	CASSPPTGTVSGNTIYF	TGTGCCAGCTCACCACCGACTGGGACAGTCTCTGGAAACACCATATATTTT
TRBJ2-6	-	TRBV6-1	16	-	CASSAGRGRGANVLTF	TGTGCCAGCAGTGCAGGACGGGGAAGAGGGGCCAACGTCCTGACTTTC
TRBJ2-1	TRBD2	TRBV3-1/TRBV3-2	15	-	CASSPSGRAYNEQFF	TGTGCCAGCAGCCCTAGCGGGAGGGCCTACAATGAGCAGTTCTTC
TRBJ2-3	TRBD2	TRBV7-3	15	-	CASSPLLAGTDTQYF	TGTGCCAGCAGCCCCCTCCTAGCGGGGACAGATACGCAGTATTTT
TRBJ2-1	-	TRBV19	14	-	CASSTSGRPAEQFF	TGTGCCAGTAGTACCTCGGGCCGCCCAGCGGAGCAGTTCTTC
TRBJ1-3	TRBD1	TRBV19	15	-	CASSMEGAAGNTIYF	TGTGCCAGTAGTATGGAGGGGGCGGCTGGAAACACCATATATTTT
TRBJ2-6	-	TRBV14	14	-	CASSQDSGANVLTF	TGTGCCAGCAGCCAAGACTCTGGGGCCAACGTCCTGACTTTC
TRBJ2-7	TRBD1	TRBV29-1	12	few	CSAKTGTVEQYF	TGCAGCGCCAAAACTGGGACAGTTGAGCAGTACTTC
TRBJ2-3	-	TRBV6-5	15	once	CASSLAFSQADTQYF	TGTGCCAGCAGTTTAGCCTTTAGCCAGGCAGATACGCAGTATTTT
TRBJ1-1	TRBD1	TRBV10-3	17	-	CAIKSWTGGTEGTEAFF	TGTGCCATCAAGTCGTGGACAGGGGGCACCGAGGGCACTGAAGCTTTCTTT
TRBJ2-1	-	TRBV6-2/TRBV6-3	12	-	CASSYQVYEQFF	TGTGCCAGCAGTTACCAGGTCTATGAGCAGTTCTTC
TRBJ1-1	-	TRBV10-3	15	-	CAIASPGGMNTEAFF	TGTGCCATTGCTTCCCCGGGGGGGATGAACACTGAAGCTTTCTTT
TRBJ1-2	-	TRBV19	12	-	CASSQDRLGYTF	TGTGCCAGTAGCCAGGACCGCCTTGGCTACACCTTC
TRBJ1-5	-	TRBV6-2/TRBV6-3	14	-	CASSYLGTDQPQHF	TGTGCCAGCAGTTACCTGGGAACGGATCAGCCCCAGCATTTT
TRBJ1-1	TRBD1	TRBV19	13	-	CASRDRGDTEAFF	TGTGCCAGTCGGGACAGGGGAGACACTGAAGCTTTCTTT
TRBJ2-1	TRBD2	TRBV7-3	16	-	CASSLRTSERVHEQFF	TGTGCCAGCAGCTTACGGACTAGCGAGAGAGTGCATGAGCAGTTCTTC
TRBJ1-2	-	TRBV6-5	14	once	CASSYVGGSRGYTF	TGTGCCAGCAGTTACGTCGGGGGGAGTCGTGGCTACACCTTC
TRBJ2-1	TRBD2	TRBV5-1	17	-	CASSETGTSDTYNEQFF	TGCGCCAGCAGTGAGACCGGGACTAGCGATACCTACAATGAGCAGTTCTTC
TRBJ2-2	TRBD2	TRBV5-8	18	once	CASSLGFSGSPGTGELFF	TGTGCCAGCAGCTTGGGATTTAGCGGGAGCCCTGGCACCGGGGAGCTGTTTTTT
TRBJ2-3	-	TRBV7-2	14	-	CASSLDRGTDTQYF	TGTGCCAGCAGCTTAGATAGGGGCACAGATACGCAGTATTTT
TRBJ1-2	TRBD1	TRBV28	17	-	CASSFQTSGTGGGGYTF	TGTGCCAGCAGTTTCCAAACTTCCGGGACAGGGGGCGGTGGCTACACCTTC
TRBJ2-1	TRBD1	TRBV4-3	16	-	CASSQVSGTGGYEQFF	TGCGCCAGCAGCCAAGTGTCCGGGACAGGGGGCTATGAGCAGTTCTTC
TRBJ2-5	TRBD2	TRBV7-6	15	-	CASSRAGNIQETQYF	TGTGCCAGCAGCAGAGCGGGAAACATTCAAGAGACCCAGTACTTC
TRBJ2-7	-	TRBV30	11	-	CAWTQGYEQYF	TGTGCCTGGACGCAGGGTTACGAGCAGTACTTC
TRBJ1-2	-	TRBV7-2	15	-	CASSLNGALRYGYTF	TGTGCCAGCAGCTTAAACGGGGCTCTACGCTATGGCTACACCTTC
TRBJ1-1	-	TRBV4-1	16	-	CASSQSTSDLNTEAFF	TGCGCCAGCAGCCAATCCACTTCCGATCTGAACACTGAAGCTTTCTTT
TRBJ1-1	TRBD1	TRBV6-4	13	-	CASRDAGGTEAFF	TGTGCCAGCAGAGATGCAGGGGGCACTGAAGCTTTCTTT
TRBJ2-2	-	TRBV6-2/TRBV6-3	13	-	CASSFGGPGELFF	TGTGCCAGCAGTTTTGGGGGCCCCGGGGAGCTGTTTTTT
TRBJ2-7	-	TRBV19	16	-	CASSISNSPRNYEQYF	TGTGCCAGTAGTATTAGTAACAGCCCAAGAAATTACGAGCAGTACTTC
TRBJ1-2	TRBD1	TRBV2	13	-	CASSEETGSGYTF	TGTGCCAGCAGTGAAGAGACAGGGTCTGGCTACACCTTC
TRBJ1-2	TRBD1	TRBV28	15	-	CASSQHGTGNYGYTF	TGTGCCAGCAGCCAACATGGGACAGGGAACTATGGCTACACCTTC
TRBJ1-2	-	TRBV6-2/TRBV6-3	15	-	CASSSNPTANYGYTF	TGTGCCAGCAGTTCGAACCCTACAGCTAACTATGGCTACACCTTC
TRBJ1-2	TRBD1	TRBV4-3	16	-	CASSQDRNQGAPGYTF	TGCGCCAGCAGCCAAGACCGGAATCAGGGGGCGCCAGGCTACACCTTC
TRBJ2-5	TRBD1	TRBV4-1	16	-	CASSPRTGGGSETQYF	TGCGCCAGCAGCCCACGGACAGGGGGAGGTTCAGAGACCCAGTACTTC
TRBJ1-5	-	TRBV18	16	-	CASSNGGPNSNQPQHF	TGTGCCAGCTCAAACGGGGGACCGAATAGCAATCAGCCCCAGCATTTT
TRBJ1-3	-	TRBV9	16	-	CASSAQQGSSGNTIYF	TGTGCCAGCAGCGCACAACAGGGTAGCTCTGGAAACACCATATATTTT
TRBJ1-3	-	TRBV7-3	14	-	CASSPGGAGNTIYF	TGTGCCAGCAGCCCAGGCGGGGCTGGAAACACCATATATTTT
TRBJ1-1	-	TRBV7-9	13	-	CASSALEDIEAFF	TGTGCCAGCAGCGCCCTCGAGGACATCGAAGCTTTCTTT
TRBJ1-2	-	TRBV24-1	12	-	CATESLLYGYTF	TGTGCCACCGAGTCCCTCCTCTATGGCTACACCTTC
TRBJ2-1	-	TRBV6-6	11	-	CASSRENEQFF	TGTGCCAGCAGTCGGGAGAATGAGCAGTTCTTC
TRBJ2-7	-	TRBV2	11	-	CASSEVREQYF	TGTGCCAGCAGTGAGGTCCGGGAGCAGTACTTC
TRBJ2-4	-	TRBV5-1	15	-	CASSPSTVAKNIQYF	TGCGCCAGCAGCCCATCGACAGTAGCCAAAAACATTCAGTACTTC
TRBJ2-7	TRBD1	TRBV7-6	15	-	CASSRGTGTINEQYF	TGTGCCAGCAGCCGAGGGACAGGGACCATCAACGAGCAGTACTTC
TRBJ1-5	-	TRBV6-1	14	-	CASSEVGDNQPQHF	TGTGCCAGCAGTGAGGTGGGGGACAATCAGCCCCAGCATTTT
TRBJ1-4	TRBD1	TRBV7-9	15	-	CASSFWTGPNEKLFF	TGTGCCAGCAGCTTTTGGACAGGCCCTAATGAAAAACTGTTTTTT
TRBJ1-6	-	TRBV7-9	12	-	CASSLSYSPLHF	TGTGCCAGCAGCTTGAGTTATTCACCCCTCCACTTT
TRBJ2-2	-	TRBV24-1	15	-	CATGDRGTSPGELFF	TGTGCCACGGGTGATCGGGGCACGTCCCCGGGGGAGCTGTTTTTT
TRBJ2-2	-	TRBV19	15	-	CASSRTGTGTGELFF	TGTGCCAGTAGCCGAACAGGGACGGGGACCGGGGAGCTGTTTTTT
TRBJ2-1	TRBD2	TRBV18	14	-	CASSRAGVGNEQFF	TGTGCCAGCTCACGAGCGGGAGTAGGGAATGAGCAGTTCTTC
TRBJ1-2	-	TRBV7-8	13	-	CASRPGDNYGYTF	TGTGCCAGCAGGCCAGGAGATAACTATGGCTACACCTTC
TRBJ2-7	TRBD2	TRBV24-1	14	-	CATSGTGGSYEQYF	TGTGCCACCAGTGGGACGGGAGGATCCTACGAGCAGTACTTC
TRBJ2-5	-	TRBV10-3	14	-	CAISESTGTETQYF	TGTGCCATCAGTGAGTCTACAGGGACGGAGACCCAGTACTTC
TRBJ2-2	-	TRBV27	16	-	CASSFRQMEGPGELFF	TGTGCCAGCAGTTTCAGGCAGATGGAGGGTCCCGGGGAGCTGTTTTTT
TRBJ2-7	TRBD1	TRBV6-6	14	-	CASSYRQGKNEQYF	TGTGCCAGCAGTTACCGACAGGGGAAGAACGAGCAGTACTTC
TRBJ2-3	-	TRBV4-1	15	-	CASSHSTGRTDTQYF	TGCGCCAGCAGCCATTCGACAGGGAGGACAGATACGCAGTATTTT
TRBJ2-7	-	TRBV11-2	13	-	CASSLGLGNEQYF	TGTGCCAGCAGCTTGGGACTGGGAAACGAGCAGTACTTC
TRBJ2-7	TRBD2	TRBV5-1	16	-	CASSLELAGQAYEQYF	TGCGCCAGCAGCTTGGAACTAGCGGGCCAAGCCTACGAGCAGTACTTC